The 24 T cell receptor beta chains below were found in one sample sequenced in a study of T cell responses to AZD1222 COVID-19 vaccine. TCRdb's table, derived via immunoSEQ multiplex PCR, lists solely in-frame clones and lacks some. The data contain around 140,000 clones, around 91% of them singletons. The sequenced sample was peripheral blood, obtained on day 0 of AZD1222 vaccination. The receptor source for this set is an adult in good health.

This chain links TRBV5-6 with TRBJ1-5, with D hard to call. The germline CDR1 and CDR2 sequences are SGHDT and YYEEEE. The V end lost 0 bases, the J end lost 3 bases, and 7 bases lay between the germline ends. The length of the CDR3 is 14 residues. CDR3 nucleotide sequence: TGTGCCAGCAGCTTGGATGGGTACAATCAGCCCCAGCATTTT. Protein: CASSLDGYNQPQHF.

CDR3 region: CASLNTEAFF. The CDR3 region has the DNA TGTGCCAGTTTGAACACTGAAGCTTTCTTT. The chain carries TRBV9 and TRBJ1-1; unclear D gene. The V end lost 8 bases, the J end lost 0 bases, and 2 bases lay between the germline ends. The CDR3 is 10 amino acids. Germline loops: CDR1 SGDLS, CDR2 YYNGEE.

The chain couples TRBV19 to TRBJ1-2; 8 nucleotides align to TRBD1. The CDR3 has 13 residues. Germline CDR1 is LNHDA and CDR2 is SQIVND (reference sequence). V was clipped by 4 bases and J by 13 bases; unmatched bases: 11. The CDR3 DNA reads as TGTGCCAGTAGTAAACGGACAGGGTGGTTGTCCACCTTC. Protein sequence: CASSKRTGWLSTF.

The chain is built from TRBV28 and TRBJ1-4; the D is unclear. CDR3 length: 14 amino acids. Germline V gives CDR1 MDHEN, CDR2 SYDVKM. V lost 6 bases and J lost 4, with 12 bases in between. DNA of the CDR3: TGTGCCAGCAGCCCGAGAAGCGGTAATGAAAAACTGTTTTTT. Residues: CASSPRSGNEKLFF.

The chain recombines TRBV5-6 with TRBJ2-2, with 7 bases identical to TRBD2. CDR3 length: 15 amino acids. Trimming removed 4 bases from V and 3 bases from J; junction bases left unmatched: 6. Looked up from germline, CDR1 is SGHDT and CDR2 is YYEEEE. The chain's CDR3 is CASSHPSGYTGELFF. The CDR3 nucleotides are TGTGCCAGCAGCCATCCTAGCGGATACACCGGGGAGCTGTTTTTT.

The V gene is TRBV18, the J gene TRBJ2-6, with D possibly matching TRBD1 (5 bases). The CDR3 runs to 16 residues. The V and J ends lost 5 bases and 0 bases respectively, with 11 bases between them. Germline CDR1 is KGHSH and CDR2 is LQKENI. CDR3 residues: CASSFRQTSGANVLTF. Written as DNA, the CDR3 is TGTGCCAGCTCATTCAGACAGACCTCTGGGGCCAACGTCCTGACTTTC.

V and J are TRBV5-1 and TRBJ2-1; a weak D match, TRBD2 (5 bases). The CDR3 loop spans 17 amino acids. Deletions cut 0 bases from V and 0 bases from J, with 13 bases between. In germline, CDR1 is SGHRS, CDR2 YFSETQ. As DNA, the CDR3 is TGCGCCAGCAGCTTGGGGACTGGCACGAGCTCCTACAATGAGCAGTTCTTC. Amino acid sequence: CASSLGTGTSSYNEQFF.

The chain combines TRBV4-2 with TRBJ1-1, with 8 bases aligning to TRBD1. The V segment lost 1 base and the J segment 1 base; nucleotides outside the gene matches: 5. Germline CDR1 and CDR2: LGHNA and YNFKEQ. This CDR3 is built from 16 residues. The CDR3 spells CASSQVRQGPNTEAFF. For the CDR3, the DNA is TGTGCCAGCAGCCAAGTAAGACAGGGGCCGAACACTGAAGCTTTCTTT.

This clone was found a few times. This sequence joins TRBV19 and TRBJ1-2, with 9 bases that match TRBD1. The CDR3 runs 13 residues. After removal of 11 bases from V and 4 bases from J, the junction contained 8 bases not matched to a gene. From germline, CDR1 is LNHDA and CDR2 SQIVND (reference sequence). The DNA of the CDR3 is TGTGCCGTGGGGACAGGGAGTGCCTATGGCTACACCTTC. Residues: CAVGTGSAYGYTF.

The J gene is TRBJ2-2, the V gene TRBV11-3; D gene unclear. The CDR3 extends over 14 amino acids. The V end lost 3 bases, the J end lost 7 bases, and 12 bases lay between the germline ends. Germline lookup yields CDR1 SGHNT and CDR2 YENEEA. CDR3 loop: CASSFYRAGGELFF. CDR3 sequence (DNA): TGTGCCAGCAGCTTCTATAGGGCTGGCGGGGAGCTGTTTTTT.

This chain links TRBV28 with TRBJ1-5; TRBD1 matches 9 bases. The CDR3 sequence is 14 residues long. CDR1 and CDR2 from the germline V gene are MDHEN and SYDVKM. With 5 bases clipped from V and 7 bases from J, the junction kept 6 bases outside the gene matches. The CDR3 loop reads CASSIGTGKQPQHF. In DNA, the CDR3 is TGTGCCAGCAGTATAGGGACAGGGAAGCAGCCCCAGCATTTT. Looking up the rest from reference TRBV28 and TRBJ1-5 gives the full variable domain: DVKVTQSSRYLVKRTGEKVFLECVQDMDHENMFWYRQDPGLGLRLIYFSYDVKMKEKGDIPEGYSVSREKKERFSLILESASTNQTSMYLCASSIGTGKQPQHFGDGTRLSIL.

CDR3 bases: TGTGCCAGCAGCTCACCAGGGACGGCGATCTACGAGCAGTACTTC. It specifies CASSSPGTAIYEQYF. This rearrangement joins TRBV7-9 to TRBJ2-7; either TRBD1 or TRBD2 may fit D (5 bases each). Germline assignment: CDR1 SEHNR and CDR2 FQNEAQ (reference sequence). This CDR3 contains 15 residues. The germline V and J ends were trimmed by 4 bases and 3 bases, with 16 bases remaining between them. The full variable domain, rest sourced from reference TRBV7-9 and TRBJ2-7, is DTGVSQNPRHKITKRGQNVTFRCDPISEHNRLYWYRQTLGQGPEFLTYFQNEAQLEKSRLLSDRFSAERPKGSFSTLEIQRTEQGDSAMYLCASSSPGTAIYEQYFGPGTRLTVT.

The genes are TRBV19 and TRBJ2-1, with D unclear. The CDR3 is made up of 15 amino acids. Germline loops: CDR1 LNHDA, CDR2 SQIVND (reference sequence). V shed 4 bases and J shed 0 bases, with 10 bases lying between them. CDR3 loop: CASSSYRGSYNEQFF. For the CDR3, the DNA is TGTGCCAGTAGTAGCTACAGAGGCTCCTACAATGAGCAGTTCTTC.

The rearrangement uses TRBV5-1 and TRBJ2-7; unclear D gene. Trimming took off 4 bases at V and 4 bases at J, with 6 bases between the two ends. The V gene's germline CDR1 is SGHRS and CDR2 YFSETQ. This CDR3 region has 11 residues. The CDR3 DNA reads TGCGCCAGCAGCCGCACTTACGAGCAGTACTTC. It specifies CASSRTYEQYF.

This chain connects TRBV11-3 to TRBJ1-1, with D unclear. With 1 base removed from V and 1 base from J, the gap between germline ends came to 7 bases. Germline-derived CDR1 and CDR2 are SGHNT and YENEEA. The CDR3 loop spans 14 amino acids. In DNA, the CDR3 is TGTGCCAGCAGCTTAGGACAAAAGAACACTGAAGCTTTCTTT. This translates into CASSLGQKNTEAFF.

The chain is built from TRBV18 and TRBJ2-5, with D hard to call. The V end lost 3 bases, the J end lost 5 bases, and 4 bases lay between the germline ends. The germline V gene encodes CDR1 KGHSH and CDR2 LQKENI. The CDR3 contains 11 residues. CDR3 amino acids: CASSPMETQYF. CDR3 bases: TGTGCCAGCTCACCCATGGAGACCCAGTACTTC.

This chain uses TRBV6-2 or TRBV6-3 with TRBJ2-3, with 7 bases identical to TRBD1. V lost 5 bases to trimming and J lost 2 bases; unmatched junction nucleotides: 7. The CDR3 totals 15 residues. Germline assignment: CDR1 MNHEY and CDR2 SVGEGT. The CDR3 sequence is CASSTGQEYTDTQYF. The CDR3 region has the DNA TGTGCCAGCAGTACCGGACAGGAATACACAGATACGCAGTATTTT.

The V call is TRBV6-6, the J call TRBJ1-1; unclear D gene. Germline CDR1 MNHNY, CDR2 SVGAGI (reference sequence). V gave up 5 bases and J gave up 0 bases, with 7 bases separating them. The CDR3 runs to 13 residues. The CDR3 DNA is TGTGCCAGCAGTCACCAGATGAACACTGAAGCTTTCTTT. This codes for CASSHQMNTEAFF.

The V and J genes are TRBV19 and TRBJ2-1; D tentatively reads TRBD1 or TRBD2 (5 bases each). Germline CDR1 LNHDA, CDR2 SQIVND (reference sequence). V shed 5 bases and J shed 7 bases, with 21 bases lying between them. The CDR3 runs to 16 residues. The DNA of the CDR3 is TGTGCCAGTAGTTCACGGGACCCCTGGGGTCATAATGAGCAGTTCTTC. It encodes CASSSRDPWGHNEQFF.

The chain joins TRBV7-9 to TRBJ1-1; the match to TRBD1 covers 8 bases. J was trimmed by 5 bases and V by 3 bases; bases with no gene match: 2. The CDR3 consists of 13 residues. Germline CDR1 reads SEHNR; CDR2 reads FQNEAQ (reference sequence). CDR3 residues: CASSFRGRTEAFF. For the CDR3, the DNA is TGTGCCAGCAGCTTCAGGGGGCGGACTGAAGCTTTCTTT.

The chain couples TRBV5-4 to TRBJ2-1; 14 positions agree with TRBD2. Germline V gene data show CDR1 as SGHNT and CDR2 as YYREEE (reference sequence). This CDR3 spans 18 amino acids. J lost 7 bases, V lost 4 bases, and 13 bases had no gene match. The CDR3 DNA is TGTGCCAGCAGCATTTCCGGGACTAGCGGGAGTCGTAGGAATGAGCAGTTCTTC. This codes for CASSISGTSGSRRNEQFF.

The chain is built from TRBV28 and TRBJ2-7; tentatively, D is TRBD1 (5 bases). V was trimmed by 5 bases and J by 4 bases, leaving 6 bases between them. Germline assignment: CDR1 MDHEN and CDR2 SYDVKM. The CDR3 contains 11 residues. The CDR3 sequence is CASSDRYEQYF. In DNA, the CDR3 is TGTGCCAGCAGTGACAGATACGAGCAGTACTTC.

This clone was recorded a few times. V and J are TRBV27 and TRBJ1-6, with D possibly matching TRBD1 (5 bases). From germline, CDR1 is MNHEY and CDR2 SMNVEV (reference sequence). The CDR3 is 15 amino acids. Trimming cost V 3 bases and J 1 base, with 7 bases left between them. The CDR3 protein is CASSFKGSYNSPLHF. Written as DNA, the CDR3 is TGTGCCAGCAGTTTTAAGGGGTCCTATAATTCACCCCTCCACTTT.

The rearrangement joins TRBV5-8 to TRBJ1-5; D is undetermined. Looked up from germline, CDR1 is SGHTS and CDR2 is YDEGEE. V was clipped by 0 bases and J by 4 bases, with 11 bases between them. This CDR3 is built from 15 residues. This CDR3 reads CASSLGRIGNQPQHF. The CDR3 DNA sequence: TGTGCCAGCAGCTTGGGGCGAATAGGGAATCAGCCCCAGCATTTT.